Given below is one T cell receptor beta chain in context. Its specificity is not known. Using a J-beta primer mix together with a sample-barcoded 5' primer, a second PCR was run for roughly 6 to 12 cycles. TCRdb redid the calling of the 5' RACE reads with MiXCR, one entry per CDR3 protein. The sample holds 500,000 to 650,000 distinct CDR3 sequences, roughly a quarter seen once. CDR3 length: 13 amino acids. V trimming: 2 bases; J trimming: 7 bases; junction bases outside the gene matches: 4. From germline, CDR1 is SGHRS and CDR2 YFSETQ. The data derive from a study of blood T cells in healthy people across ages. Study-wide points: Estimates of diversity drawn from one million T cells were considered underestimates.

The data were also submitted as part of a second study, on T cells of mothers and their children.

The source is a boy aged 2 to 9 in good health. The sequenced material came from blood. This chain joins TRBV5-1 and TRBJ2-7; 9 nucleotides align to TRBD1. The CDR3 protein is CASSFTGTGEQYF. CDR3 coding DNA: TGCGCCAGCAGCTTTACCGGGACAGGGGAGCAGTACTTC.